Below are 20 T cell receptor beta chains sequenced from a single sample in a study of shared clonotypes between healthy human individuals. Naivety among CD8 cells was defined by CD45RO negativity and positive CCR7 selection, thereby excluding terminally differentiated effector memory CD45RA+ cells. The data were produced by immunoSEQ multiplex PCR, yet TCRdb's version contains in-frame clones alone and is incomplete. The sample gives about 2.1 million clones, 93% of which show up once; less than 2% is in the top ten. The source material was naive CD8+ T cells from PBMCs. Every receptor here comes from a man aged 18 to 30 in good health. Some clones in this sample may be carry-over from other donors' samples.

This clone was recorded only once. The rearrangement joins TRBV9 to TRBJ2-3; D is possibly TRBD1 (5 bases). The germline CDR1 and CDR2 sequences are SGDLS and YYNGEE. There are 15 residues in the CDR3. The V end lost 3 bases, the J end lost 6 bases, and 17 bases lay between the germline ends. The CDR3 DNA reads as TGTGCCAGCAGCGAGGCTAAAGGGGCCGGGGATACGCAGTATTTT. This codes for CASSEAKGAGDTQYF.

The chain carries TRBV15 and TRBJ2-4, with D possibly being TRBD1 (5 bases). The V and J ends lost 0 bases and 0 bases respectively, with 9 bases between them. The length of the CDR3 is 16 residues. CDR1 and CDR2 (germline): LNHNV, YYDKDF (reference sequence). CDR3: CATSRDRELAKNIQYF. CDR3 sequence (DNA): TGTGCCACCAGCAGAGACAGGGAACTAGCCAAAAACATTCAGTACTTC.

This clone was recorded once. This chain connects TRBV5-6 to TRBJ2-3, with D perhaps TRBD2 (5 bases). This CDR3 is built from 13 residues. V was pared by 4 bases and J by 3 bases, with 9 bases between. Germline-derived CDR1 and CDR2 are SGHDT and YYEEEE. The CDR3 protein is CASSPTNTDTQYF. As DNA, the CDR3 is TGTGCCAGCAGCCCGACTAATACAGATACGCAGTATTTT. Complete variable domain (other parts from reference TRBV5-6 and TRBJ2-3): DAGVTQSPTHLIKTRGQQVTLRCSPKSGHDTVSWYQQALGQGPQFIFQYYEEEERQRGNFPDRFSGHQFPNYSSELNVNALLLGDSALYLCASSPTNTDTQYFGPGTRLTVL.

The genes are TRBV7-9 and TRBJ1-3; D call uncertain. There are 12 residues in the CDR3. Germline CDR1 reads SEHNR; CDR2 reads FQNEAQ (reference sequence). The V end was cut by 1 base, the J end by 8 bases, with 6 bases between. The CDR3 DNA reads as TGTGCCAGCAGCTTAGGTGCGGACACCATATATTTT. Translating gives CASSLGADTIYF.

The chain carries TRBV5-1 and TRBJ2-6, with no clear D. The length of the CDR3 is 15 residues. CDR1 SGHRS and CDR2 YFSETQ come from the germline V gene. Trimming stripped 2 bases from V and 1 base from J, with 7 bases between. The CDR3 bases are TGCGCCAGCAGCTTAGACTCGTCTGGGGCCAACGTCCTGACTTTC. Amino acid sequence: CASSLDSSGANVLTF.

The chain carries TRBV14 and TRBJ2-1; 7 positions agree with TRBD1. Germline V lookup: CDR1 SGHDN, CDR2 FVKESK. The V segment lost 5 bases and the J segment 4 bases; nucleotides outside the gene matches: 8. The CDR3 covers 15 residues. The CDR3 DNA sequence: TGTGCCAGCAGCTCCTCGGACAGGAGATACAATGAGCAGTTCTTC. It encodes CASSSSDRRYNEQFF. Full variable domain (rest looked up from reference TRBV14 and TRBJ2-1): EAGVTQFPSHSVIEKGQTVTLRCDPISGHDNLYWYRRVMGKEIKFLLHFVKESKQDESGMPNNRFLAERTGGTYSTLKVQPAELEDSGVYFCASSSSDRRYNEQFFGPGTRLTVL.

CDR3 sequence: CASSYDTTNYNEQFF. DNA of the CDR3: TGTGCCAGCAGCTACGACACCACCAACTACAATGAGCAGTTCTTC. The chain employs TRBV7-9 and TRBJ2-1, with D unresolved. CDR3 length equals 15 residues. Germline V gene data show CDR1 as SEHNR and CDR2 as FQNEAQ (reference sequence). V was shortened by 4 bases and J by 3 bases, with 13 bases between the two germline ends.

V usage is TRBV27 and J usage is TRBJ1-2; D possibly corresponds to TRBD1 (6 bases). This CDR3 contains 15 residues. Germline CDR1 reads MNHEY; CDR2 reads SMNVEV (reference sequence). The V end was cut by 2 bases, the J end by 1 base, with 11 bases between. The CDR3 protein is CASSLQGTLNYGYTF. DNA of the CDR3: TGTGCCAGCAGTTTACAGGGGACGCTTAACTATGGCTACACCTTC.

This chain joins TRBV30 and TRBJ2-1; 9 bases agree with TRBD1. V lost 0 bases and J lost 0; bases outside the gene matches: 9. Germline V gene sequence: CDR1 GTSNPN, CDR2 SVGIG (reference sequence). CDR3 length equals 18 residues. The CDR3 here is CAWSVEWGTGTSYNEQFF. As DNA, the CDR3 is TGTGCCTGGAGTGTAGAGTGGGGGACAGGGACCTCCTACAATGAGCAGTTCTTC.

The genes are TRBV9 and TRBJ2-1; 8 nucleotides line up with TRBD2. Trimming removed 4 bases from V and 8 bases from J; junction bases left unmatched: 14. This CDR3 spans 16 amino acids. Germline loops: CDR1 SGDLS, CDR2 YYNGEE. The CDR3 DNA reads as TGTGCCAGCAGCCCCACGGGACTAGGGCTAGTCGATGAGCAGTTCTTC. Residues: CASSPTGLGLVDEQFF.

J is TRBJ2-7 and V is TRBV10-1; the D is unclear. The germline CDR1 and CDR2 sequences are WNHNN and SYGVQD (reference sequence). This CDR3 region has 15 residues. V lost 6 bases to trimming and J lost 0 bases, with 15 bases between them. Here the CDR3 reads CASRYPTRSSYEQYF. The CDR3 nucleotides read TGCGCCAGCAGGTACCCCACAAGGAGCTCCTACGAGCAGTACTTC.

The sample holds one count of this clone. This CDR3 is also generated by other DNA sequences in the sample. The genes are TRBV6-5 and TRBJ1-2, with D unresolved. Germline V gene sequence: CDR1 MNHEY, CDR2 SVGAGI. V was clipped by 2 bases and J by 2 bases, with 6 bases between them. The CDR3 runs 13 residues. Here the CDR3 reads CASSYGGNYGYTF. CDR3 sequence (DNA): TGTGCCAGCAGTTACGGAGGGAACTATGGCTACACCTTC.

The V and J genes are TRBV28 and TRBJ1-2, with D possibly being TRBD1 (6 bases). V dropped 1 base and J dropped 7 bases, with 16 bases sitting between them. Germline V gene data show CDR1 as MDHEN and CDR2 as SYDVKM. The CDR3 spans 15 residues. CDR3 sequence: CASSLSPQGMSGYTF. The CDR3 region has the DNA TGTGCCAGCAGTTTATCCCCGCAGGGGATGTCTGGCTACACCTTC.

The chain links TRBV2 to TRBJ2-7; tentative D call: TRBD2 (6 bases). The CDR3 has 16 residues. The germline gives CDR1 SNHLY, CDR2 FYNNEI. Trimming removed 6 bases at V and 0 bases at J, with 18 bases between. CDR3 DNA sequence: TGTGCCAGCAGCCCCGGGTGGGGACTCAGCTCCTACGAGCAGTACTTC. It encodes CASSPGWGLSSYEQYF.

This chain joins TRBV14 and TRBJ1-2; D is ambiguous. The CDR3 length is 20 residues. CDR1 and CDR2 (germline): SGHDN, FVKESK. Trimming left V 0 bases short and J 5 bases short, with 28 bases between. The CDR3 is CASSQDKRFEVGLLGYGYTF. The CDR3 DNA follows: TGTGCCAGCAGCCAAGATAAAAGATTCGAAGTCGGCCTACTGGGTTATGGCTACACCTTC.

The chain carries TRBV6-5 and TRBJ2-7; TRBD2 matches 7 bases. With 2 bases clipped from V and 3 bases from J, the junction kept 7 bases outside the gene matches. CDR1 and CDR2 (germline): MNHEY, SVGAGI. CDR3 length equals 15 residues. Here the CDR3 DNA reads TGTGCCAGCAGTTACCGGGCGGGAGCTGGCTACGAGCAGTACTTC. It encodes CASSYRAGAGYEQYF.

This chain joins TRBV4-2 and TRBJ2-3; 7 positions match TRBD2. The germline V gene has CDR1 LGHNA and CDR2 YNFKEQ. The junction had 15 bases not matched to a gene; V was cut back by 0 bases and J by 0 bases. This CDR3 contains 20 residues. In DNA form, the CDR3 reads TGTGCCAGCAGCCAAGATGTCGGGGAGGGCGTCCTCTATAGCACAGATACGCAGTATTTT. Its protein product is CASSQDVGEGVLYSTDTQYF.

The rearrangement joins TRBV7-9 to TRBJ2-7; 10 nucleotides agree with TRBD1. The germline V gene has CDR1 SEHNR and CDR2 FQNEAQ (reference sequence). The V segment lost 7 bases and the J segment 3 bases; nucleotides outside the gene matches: 6. This CDR3 is built from 14 residues. CDR3 sequence: CASTPTGGVYEQYF. The CDR3 DNA follows: TGTGCCAGCACCCCGACAGGGGGCGTCTACGAGCAGTACTTC.

This rearrangement joins TRBV14 to TRBJ2-5, with 8 nucleotides matching TRBD2. The CDR3 has 16 residues. The trim removed 3 bases at V and 4 bases at J, leaving 10 bases unmatched. Looked up from germline, CDR1 is SGHDN and CDR2 is FVKESK. Here the CDR3 DNA reads TGTGCCAGCAGCCAGGACCGTGGCCTAGCGGGAGAGACCCAGTACTTC. Its translation is CASSQDRGLAGETQYF.

This chain links TRBV7-9 with TRBJ2-7, with D possibly matching TRBD1 (5 bases). Germline-derived CDR1 and CDR2 are SEHNR and FQNEAQ (reference sequence). This CDR3 contains 13 residues. Trimming stripped 7 bases from V and 2 bases from J, with 12 bases between. The DNA for the CDR3 is TGTGCCAGCACCCCGGCAGGGACCTACGAGCAGTACTTC. Its protein product is CASTPAGTYEQYF. The full variable domain, completed using reference TRBV7-9 and TRBJ2-7, is DTGVSQNPRHKITKRGQNVTFRCDPISEHNRLYWYRQTLGQGPEFLTYFQNEAQLEKSRLLSDRFSAERPKGSFSTLEIQRTEQGDSAMYLCASTPAGTYEQYFGPGTRLTVT.